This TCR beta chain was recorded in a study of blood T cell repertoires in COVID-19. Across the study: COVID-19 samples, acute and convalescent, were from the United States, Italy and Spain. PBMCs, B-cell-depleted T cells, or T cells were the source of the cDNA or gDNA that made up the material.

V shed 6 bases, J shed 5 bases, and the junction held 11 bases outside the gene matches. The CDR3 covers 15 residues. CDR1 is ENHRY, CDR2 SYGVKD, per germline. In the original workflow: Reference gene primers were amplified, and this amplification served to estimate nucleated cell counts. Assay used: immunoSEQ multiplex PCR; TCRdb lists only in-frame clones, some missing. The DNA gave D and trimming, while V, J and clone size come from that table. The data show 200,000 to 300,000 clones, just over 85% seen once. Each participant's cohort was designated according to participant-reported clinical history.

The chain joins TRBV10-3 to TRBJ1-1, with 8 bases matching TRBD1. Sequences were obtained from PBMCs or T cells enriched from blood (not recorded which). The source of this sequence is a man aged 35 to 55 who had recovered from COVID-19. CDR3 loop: CAISKVGQGGTEAFF. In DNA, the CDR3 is TGTGCCATCAGCAAGGTTGGACAGGGAGGAACTGAAGCTTTCTTT.